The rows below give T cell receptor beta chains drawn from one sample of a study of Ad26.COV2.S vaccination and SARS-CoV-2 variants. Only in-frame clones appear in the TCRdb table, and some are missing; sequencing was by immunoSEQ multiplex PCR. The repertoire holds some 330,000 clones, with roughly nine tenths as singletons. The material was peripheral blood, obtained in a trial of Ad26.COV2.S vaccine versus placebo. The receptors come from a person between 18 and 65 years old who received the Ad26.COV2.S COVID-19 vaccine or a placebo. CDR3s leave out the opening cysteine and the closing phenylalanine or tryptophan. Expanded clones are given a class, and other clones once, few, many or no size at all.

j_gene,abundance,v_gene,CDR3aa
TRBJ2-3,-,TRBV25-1,ASSWGGTQY
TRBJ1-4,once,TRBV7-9,ASSPLGVFEKLF
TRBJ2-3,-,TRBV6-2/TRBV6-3,ASSYGWEGSTDTQY
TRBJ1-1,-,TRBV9,ASSGQGDDTEAF
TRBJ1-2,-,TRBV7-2,ASSQGGGTGYGYT
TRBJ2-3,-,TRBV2,ASSEQGPPDTQY
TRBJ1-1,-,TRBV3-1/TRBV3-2,ASSQRISHEAF
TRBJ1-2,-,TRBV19,ASSTGTGGSYT
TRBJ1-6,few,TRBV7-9,ASSLEMRDRSPLH
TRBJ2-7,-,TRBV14,ASSQEFKGGNYEQY
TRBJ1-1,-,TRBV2,ARGLNTEAF
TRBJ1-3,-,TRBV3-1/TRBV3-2,ASRPGAGNTIY
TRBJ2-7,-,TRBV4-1,ASSDPRASYEQY
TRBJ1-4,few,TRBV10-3,AISESLAAWNEKLF
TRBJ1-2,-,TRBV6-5,ASTALGSYGYT
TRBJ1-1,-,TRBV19,ASSRGADTEAF
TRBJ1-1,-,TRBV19,ASSIGQGVNTEAF
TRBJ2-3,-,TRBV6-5,ASSHALADTQY
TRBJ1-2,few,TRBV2,ASSLDSHGYT
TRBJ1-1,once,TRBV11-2,ASSPTRWMNTEAF
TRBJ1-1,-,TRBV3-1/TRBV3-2,ASSLRSAEAF
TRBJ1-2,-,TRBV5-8,ASSSTGGSYGYT
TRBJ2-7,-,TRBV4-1,ASSQVELGSYEQY
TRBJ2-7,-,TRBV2,ASSEALYGIYEQY
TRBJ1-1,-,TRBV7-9,ASNPNDGGLVTEAF
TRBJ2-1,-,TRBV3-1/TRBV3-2,ASSLKGSGPKQF
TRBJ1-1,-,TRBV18,ASSSDRGGAF
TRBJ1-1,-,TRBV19,ASSIDLHTEAF
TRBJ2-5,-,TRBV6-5,ASSYYGGGPVETQY
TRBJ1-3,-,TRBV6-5,ASIRRRNSGNTIY
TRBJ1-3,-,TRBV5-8,ASSPWTGMGNTIY
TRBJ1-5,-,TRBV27,ASRAGWGSNQPQH
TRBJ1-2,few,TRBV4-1,ASSQEGRTYESGYT
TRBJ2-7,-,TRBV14,ASSHQGLTSYEQY
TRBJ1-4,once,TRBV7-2,ASSYRSRDEKLF
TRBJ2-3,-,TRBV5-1,ASSLGSGGTSDTQY
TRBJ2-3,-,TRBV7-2,ASILGIGGPVSTDTQY